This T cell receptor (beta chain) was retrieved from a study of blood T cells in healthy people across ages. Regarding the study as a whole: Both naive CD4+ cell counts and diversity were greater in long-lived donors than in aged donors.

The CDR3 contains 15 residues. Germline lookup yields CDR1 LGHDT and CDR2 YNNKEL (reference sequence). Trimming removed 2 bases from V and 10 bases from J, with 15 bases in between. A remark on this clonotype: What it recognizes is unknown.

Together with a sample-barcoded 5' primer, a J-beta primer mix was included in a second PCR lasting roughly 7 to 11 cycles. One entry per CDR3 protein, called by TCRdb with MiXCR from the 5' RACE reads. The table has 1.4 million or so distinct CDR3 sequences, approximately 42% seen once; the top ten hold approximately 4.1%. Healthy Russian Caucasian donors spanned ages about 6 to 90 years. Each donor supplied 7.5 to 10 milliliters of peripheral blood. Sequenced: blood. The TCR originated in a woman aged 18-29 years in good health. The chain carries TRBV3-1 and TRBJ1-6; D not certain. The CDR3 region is CASSQTIWGDSPLHF. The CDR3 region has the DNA TGTGCCAGCAGCCAAACAATCTGGGGAGACTCACCCCTCCACTTT. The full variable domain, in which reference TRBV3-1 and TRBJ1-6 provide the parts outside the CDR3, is DTAVSQTPKYLVTQMGNDKSIKCEQNLGHDTMYWYKQDSKKFLKIMFSYNNKELIINETVPNRFSPKSPDKAHLNLHINSLELGDSAVYFCASSQTIWGDSPLHFGNGTRLTVT.